The 23 T cell receptor beta chains listed next were all sequenced from one sample in a study of shared clonotypes between healthy human individuals. Using immunoSEQ multiplex PCR, the repertoire was profiled, and TCRdb retains in-frame clones only, with some absent. The sample has 2 million to 2.5 million clones; around 95% are singletons. The specimen sequenced was naive CD4+ T cells sorted from blood. Described subset: CD45RA+ positively selected. Source of these receptors: a man younger than 35 in good health.

This clone was seen only once. V usage is TRBV9 and J usage is TRBJ1-2; TRBD1 agrees at 7 bases. With 6 bases clipped from V and 6 bases from J, the junction kept 14 bases outside the gene matches. CDR1 is SGDLS, CDR2 YYNGEE, per germline. The CDR3 covers 15 residues. CDR3 in DNA: TGTGCCAGCACCCGGTCGACAGGGTTTCGGGATGGCTACACCTTC. Its protein product is CASTRSTGFRDGYTF.

This chain connects TRBV19 to TRBJ1-5; the D gene is possibly TRBD1 (5 bases). With 10 bases removed from V and 4 bases from J, the gap between germline ends came to 32 bases. The CDR3 runs to 19 residues. Germline V gives CDR1 LNHDA, CDR2 SQIVND (reference sequence). CDR3 sequence reads: CAIFTSRDPGDLKNQPQHF. In DNA form, the CDR3 reads TGTGCCATTTTCACGAGCCGGGACCCGGGTGATTTGAAGAATCAGCCCCAGCATTTT. The full variable domain, its missing parts supplied by reference TRBV19 and TRBJ1-5, is DGGITQSPKYLFRKEGQNVTLSCEQNLNHDAMYWYRQDPGQGLRLIYYSQIVNDFQKGDIAEGYSVSREKKESFPLTVTSAQKNPTAFYLCAIFTSRDPGDLKNQPQHFGDGTRLSIL.

This clone came up a few times. The chain links TRBV5-1 to TRBJ2-5; D possibly corresponds to TRBD1 (6 bases). The CDR3 contains 16 residues. Germline V lookup: CDR1 SGHRS, CDR2 YFSETQ. The V end lost 4 bases, the J end lost 1 base, and 17 bases lay between the germline ends. The CDR3 loop reads CASSEDGGEVQETQYF. Here the CDR3 DNA reads TGCGCCAGCAGCGAAGATGGGGGCGAGGTCCAAGAGACCCAGTACTTC.

The chain uses TRBV19 and TRBJ2-3; tentative D call: TRBD2 (7 bases). The CDR3 runs 16 residues. Per the germline V gene, CDR1 is LNHDA and CDR2 is SQIVND (reference sequence). V was clipped by 6 bases and J by 6 bases, with 22 bases between them. CDR3 amino acids: CASSSTWREQGDTQYF. The CDR3, as DNA: TGTGCCAGTAGCAGTACTTGGCGGGAGCAGGGGGATACGCAGTATTTT.

The chain recombines TRBV20-1 with TRBJ2-3; no clear D gene. The CDR3 runs to 11 residues. Germline CDR1 DFQATT, CDR2 SNEGSKA (reference sequence). V was cut by 5 bases and J by 7 bases, with 10 bases left in between. CDR3 DNA sequence: TGCAGTGCTCCTCTAGGTAATACGCAGTATTTT. This encodes CSAPLGNTQYF.

The chain couples TRBV9 to TRBJ1-2; a possible D gene is TRBD1 (6 bases). The ends were cut back, 5 bases at V and 2 bases at J, with 13 bases in the middle. The CDR3 sequence is 14 residues long. Per the germline V gene, CDR1 is SGDLS and CDR2 is YYNGEE. The CDR3 DNA sequence: TGTGCCAGCAGTCCCTTAGGGGGAAACTATGGCTACACCTTC. Its translation: CASSPLGGNYGYTF.

V and J are TRBV5-1 and TRBJ2-3; TRBD2 matches at 7 bases. CDR1 and CDR2 (germline): SGHRS, YFSETQ. With 2 bases clipped from V and 6 bases from J, the junction kept 6 bases outside the gene matches. There are 14 residues in the CDR3. CDR3 sequence reads: CASSLSGALDTQYF. The DNA of the CDR3 is TGCGCCAGCAGCTTAAGCGGGGCCCTGGATACGCAGTATTTT.

A remark on this clone: The sample holds other DNA sequences that translate to the same CDR3. The CDR3 spells CASSLFRVNTGELFF. The CDR3 DNA follows: TGTGCCAGCAGTTTATTCCGGGTGAACACCGGGGAGCTGTTTTTT. The chain carries TRBV27 and TRBJ2-2, with unresolved D. This CDR3 has 15 amino acids. Germline CDR1 reads MNHEY; CDR2 reads SMNVEV (reference sequence). Trimming removed 1 base at V and 1 base at J, with 7 bases between.

The rearrangement joins TRBV5-1 to TRBJ2-6, with 8 bases aligning to TRBD1. J gave up 2 bases and V 3 bases, and 7 bases lay outside the gene matches. The CDR3 totals 17 residues. Germline V gene data show CDR1 as SGHRS and CDR2 as YFSETQ. The chain's CDR3 is CASSSTKGQAGANVLTF. The CDR3 coding sequence is TGCGCCAGCAGCTCCACTAAGGGACAGGCTGGGGCCAACGTCCTGACTTTC.

The chain uses TRBV6-5 and TRBJ2-7, with 10 bases aligning to TRBD2. Germline V gives CDR1 MNHEY, CDR2 SVGAGI. The CDR3 extends over 15 amino acids. With 7 bases clipped from V and 3 bases from J, the junction kept 9 bases outside the gene matches. The CDR3 sequence is CASTHGGLADYEQYF. In DNA form, the CDR3 reads TGTGCCAGCACCCACGGAGGACTAGCGGACTACGAGCAGTACTTC.

The chain recombines TRBV30 with TRBJ2-6; D perhaps matches TRBD1 (6 bases). The germline V gene encodes CDR1 GTSNPN and CDR2 SVGIG (reference sequence). The CDR3 sequence is 17 residues long. V gave up 1 base and J gave up 0 bases, with 13 bases separating them. The CDR3 sequence is CAWSDKTGGSGANVLTF. CDR3 DNA: TGTGCCTGGAGTGACAAGACAGGCGGCTCTGGGGCCAACGTCCTGACTTTC.

V gene TRBV5-5 combines with J gene TRBJ1-1; D is possibly TRBD1 (5 bases). CDR3 length equals 17 residues. V lost 3 bases, J lost 1 base, and 19 bases lay in between. Germline V gene sequence: CDR1 SGHKS, CDR2 YYEKEE (reference sequence). CDR3 residues: CASSWNLGVLTNTEAFF. For the CDR3, the DNA is TGTGCCAGCAGCTGGAACCTAGGGGTACTTACGAACACTGAAGCTTTCTTT.

V usage is TRBV5-1 and J usage is TRBJ1-1; D unresolved. There are 14 residues in the CDR3. V was cut by 0 bases and J by 3 bases, with 9 bases left in between. Germline V gives CDR1 SGHRS, CDR2 YFSETQ. The CDR3 bases are TGCGCCAGCAGCTTGGGCGGGGTTTACACTGAAGCTTTCTTT. It encodes CASSLGGVYTEAFF. The full variable domain, its missing parts supplied by reference TRBV5-1 and TRBJ1-1, is KAGVTQTPRYLIKTRGQQVTLSCSPISGHRSVSWYQQTPGQGLQFLFEYFSETQRNKGNFPGRFSGRQFSNSRSEMNVSTLELGDSALYLCASSLGGVYTEAFFGQGTRLTVV.

On this clone: Additional DNA sequences in this sample encode the identical CDR3. The genes are TRBV7-8 and TRBJ1-1, with D unclear. There are 13 residues in the CDR3. Between the trimmed V and J ends, which lost 3 bases and 1 base, there was a span of 6 bases. The germline gives CDR1 SGHVS, CDR2 FQNEAQ. The CDR3 region is CASSLAGNTEAFF. DNA of the CDR3: TGTGCCAGCAGCTTGGCAGGGAACACTGAAGCTTTCTTT. Filled out from reference TRBV7-8 and TRBJ1-1, the complete variable domain reads GAGVSQSPRYKVAKRGQDVALRCDPISGHVSLFWYQQALGQGPEFLTYFQNEAQLDKSGLPSDRFFAERPEGSVSTLKIQRTQQEDSAVYLCASSLAGNTEAFFGQGTRLTVV.

This clone is a singleton in its sample. The chain joins TRBV5-1 to TRBJ2-7, with D perhaps matching TRBD2 (5 bases). V was shortened by 4 bases and J by 4 bases, with 9 bases between the two germline ends. CDR1 SGHRS and CDR2 YFSETQ come from the germline V gene. The CDR3 contains 12 residues. The CDR3 sequence: CASSRAGYEQYF. The CDR3 region has the DNA TGCGCCAGCAGCCGGGCGGGTTACGAGCAGTACTTC. The variable domain in full, with the rest retrieved from reference TRBV5-1 and TRBJ2-7, is KAGVTQTPRYLIKTRGQQVTLSCSPISGHRSVSWYQQTPGQGLQFLFEYFSETQRNKGNFPGRFSGRQFSNSRSEMNVSTLELGDSALYLCASSRAGYEQYFGPGTRLTVT.

The genes are TRBV6-5 and TRBJ2-7; D is unclear. Germline V gene lookup returns CDR1 MNHEY and CDR2 SVGAGI. The CDR3 runs to 14 residues. V was cut by 6 bases and J by 2 bases, with 14 bases left in between. The CDR3 DNA is TGTGCCAGCAGACCCTACACCGGCCCCTACGAGCAGTACTTC. Translation: CASRPYTGPYEQYF.

The chain couples TRBV30 to TRBJ1-3, with 8 positions matching TRBD1. The germline V gene has CDR1 GTSNPN and CDR2 SVGIG (reference sequence). V shed 2 bases and J 0 bases; nucleotides not matched to a gene: 3. This CDR3 comprises 15 residues. The CDR3, as DNA: TGTGCCTGGAGTCCAGGGGGCCGCTCTGGAAACACCATATATTTT. This gives the protein CAWSPGGRSGNTIYF.

This rearrangement joins TRBV5-1 to TRBJ2-2; 7 nucleotides agree with TRBD1. Germline V gene sequence: CDR1 SGHRS, CDR2 YFSETQ. V shed 5 bases, J shed 1 base, and the junction held 5 bases outside the gene matches. The CDR3 sequence is 15 residues long. The CDR3 region is CASSYRDRNTGELFF. The CDR3 bases are TGCGCCAGCAGTTACCGGGACAGGAACACCGGGGAGCTGTTTTTT.

This chain connects TRBV14 to TRBJ2-5, with 9 nucleotides matching TRBD1. Germline loops: CDR1 SGHDN, CDR2 FVKESK. V trimming: 5 bases; J trimming: 4 bases; junction bases outside the gene matches: 5. The CDR3 has 14 residues. CDR3 protein: CASSRDRVVETQYF. CDR3 bases: TGTGCCAGCAGCAGGGACAGGGTCGTAGAGACCCAGTACTTC.

This chain uses TRBV10-2 with TRBJ2-3; 7 bases align to TRBD2. The CDR3 extends over 15 amino acids. Trimming at V came to 4 bases and at J to 2 bases, leaving 6 bases not matched to a gene. The germline gives CDR1 WSHSY, CDR2 SAAADI. CDR3 residues: CASSGRGVSTDTQYF. The CDR3, as DNA: TGCGCCAGCAGTGGTCGGGGGGTCTCCACAGATACGCAGTATTTT.

In the case of this clone: The same CDR3 arises from other DNA sequences in this sample as well. The V gene is TRBV6-5, the J gene TRBJ2-7, with 7 bases matching TRBD1. The CDR3 length is 15 residues. V was clipped by 0 bases and J by 2 bases; unmatched bases: 4. Germline values: CDR1 MNHEY, CDR2 SVGAGI. CDR3: CASSYSNRGTYEQYF. CDR3 coding DNA: TGTGCCAGCAGTTACTCTAACAGGGGAACCTACGAGCAGTACTTC.

The V call is TRBV14, the J call TRBJ1-2, with 8 bases aligning to TRBD1. J gave up 7 bases and V 1 base, and 11 bases lay outside the gene matches. Germline V gene sequence: CDR1 SGHDN, CDR2 FVKESK. The CDR3 totals 16 residues. CDR3 region: CASSQGQGYDGAGYTF. CDR3 coding DNA: TGTGCCAGCAGCCAAGGACAGGGGTATGATGGGGCTGGCTACACCTTC.

The chain joins TRBV10-3 to TRBJ1-5, with D maybe TRBD1 (6 bases). This CDR3 has 15 residues. Trimming shortened V by 3 bases and J by 0 bases, and 9 bases separated the two germline ends. Germline CDR1 and CDR2: ENHRY and SYGVKD. The CDR3 sequence: CAISEQGYSNQPQHF. CDR3 DNA sequence: TGTGCCATCAGTGAACAGGGCTATAGCAATCAGCCCCAGCATTTT.